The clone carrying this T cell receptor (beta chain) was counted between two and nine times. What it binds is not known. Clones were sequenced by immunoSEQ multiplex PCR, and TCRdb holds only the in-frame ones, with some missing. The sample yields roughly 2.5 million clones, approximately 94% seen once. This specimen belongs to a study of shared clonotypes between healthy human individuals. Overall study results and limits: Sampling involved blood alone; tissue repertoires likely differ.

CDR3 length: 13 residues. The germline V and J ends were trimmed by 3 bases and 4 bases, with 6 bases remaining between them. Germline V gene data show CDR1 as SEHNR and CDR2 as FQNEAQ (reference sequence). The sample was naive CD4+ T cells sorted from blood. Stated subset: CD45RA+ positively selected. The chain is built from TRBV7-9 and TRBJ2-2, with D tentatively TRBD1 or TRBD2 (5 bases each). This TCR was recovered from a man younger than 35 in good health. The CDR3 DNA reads TGTGCCAGCAGCTTCGGGACCACCGGGGAGCTGTTTTTT. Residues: CASSFGTTGELFF.